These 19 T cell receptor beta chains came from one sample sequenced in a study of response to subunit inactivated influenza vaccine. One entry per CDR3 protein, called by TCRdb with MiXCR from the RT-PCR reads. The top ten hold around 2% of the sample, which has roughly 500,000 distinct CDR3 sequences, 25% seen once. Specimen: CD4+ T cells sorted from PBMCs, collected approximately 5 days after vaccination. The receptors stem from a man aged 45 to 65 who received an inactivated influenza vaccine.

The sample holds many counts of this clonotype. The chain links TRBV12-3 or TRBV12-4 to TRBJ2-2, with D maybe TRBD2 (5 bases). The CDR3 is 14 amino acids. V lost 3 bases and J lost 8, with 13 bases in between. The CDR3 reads CASSFGRRAGELFF. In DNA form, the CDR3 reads TGTGCCAGCAGTTTCGGCAGGCGGGCTGGGGAGCTGTTTTTT.

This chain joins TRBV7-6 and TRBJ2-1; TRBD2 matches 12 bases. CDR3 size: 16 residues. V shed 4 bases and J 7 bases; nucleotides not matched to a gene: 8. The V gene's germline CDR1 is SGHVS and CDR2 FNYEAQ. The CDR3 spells CASSSVLAGGRNEQFF. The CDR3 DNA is TGTGCCAGCAGCTCGGTCCTAGCGGGGGGGCGAAATGAGCAGTTCTTC.

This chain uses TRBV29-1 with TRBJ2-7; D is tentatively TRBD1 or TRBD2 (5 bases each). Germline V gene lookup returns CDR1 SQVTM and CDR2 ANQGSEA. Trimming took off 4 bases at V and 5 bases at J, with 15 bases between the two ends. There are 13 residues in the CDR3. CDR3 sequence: CSVGREIGHEQYF. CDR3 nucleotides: TGCAGCGTTGGCAGGGAGATCGGGCACGAGCAGTACTTC.

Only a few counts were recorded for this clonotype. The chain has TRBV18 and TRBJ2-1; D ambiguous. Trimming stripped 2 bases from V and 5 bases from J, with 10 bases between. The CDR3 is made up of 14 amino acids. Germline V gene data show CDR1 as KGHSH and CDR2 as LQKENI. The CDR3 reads CASSPSARDNEQFF. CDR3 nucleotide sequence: TGTGCCAGCTCACCATCGGCAAGGGACAATGAGCAGTTCTTC. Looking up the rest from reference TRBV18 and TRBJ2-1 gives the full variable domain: NAGVMQNPRHLVRRRGQEARLRCSPMKGHSHVYWYRQLPEEGLKFMVYLQKENIIDESGMPKERFSAEFPKEGPSILRIQQVVRGDSAAYFCASSPSARDNEQFFGPGTRLTVL.

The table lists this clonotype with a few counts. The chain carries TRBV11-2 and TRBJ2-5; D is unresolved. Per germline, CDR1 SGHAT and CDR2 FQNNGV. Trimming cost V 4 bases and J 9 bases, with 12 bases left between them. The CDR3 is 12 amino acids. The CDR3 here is CASSSLPPAQYF. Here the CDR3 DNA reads TGTGCCAGCAGCTCCCTTCCCCCGGCCCAGTACTTC.

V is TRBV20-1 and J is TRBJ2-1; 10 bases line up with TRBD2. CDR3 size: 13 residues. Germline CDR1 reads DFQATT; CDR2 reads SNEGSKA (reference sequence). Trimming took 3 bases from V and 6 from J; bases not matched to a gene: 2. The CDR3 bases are TGCAGTGCTAGTGGGACTAGCGTCAATGAGCAGTTCTTC. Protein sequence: CSASGTSVNEQFF.

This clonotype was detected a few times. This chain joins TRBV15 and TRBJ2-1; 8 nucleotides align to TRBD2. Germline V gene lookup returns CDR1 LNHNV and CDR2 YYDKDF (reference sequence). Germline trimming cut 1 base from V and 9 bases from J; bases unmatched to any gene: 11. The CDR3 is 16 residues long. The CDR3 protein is CATSRGGSGMAGEQFF. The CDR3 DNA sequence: TGTGCCACCAGCAGAGGCGGTAGCGGGATGGCGGGTGAGCAGTTCTTC.

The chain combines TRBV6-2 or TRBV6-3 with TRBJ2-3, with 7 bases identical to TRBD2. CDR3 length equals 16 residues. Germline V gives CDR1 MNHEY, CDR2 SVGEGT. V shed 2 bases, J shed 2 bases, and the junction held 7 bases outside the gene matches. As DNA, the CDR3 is TGTGCCAGCAGTTACCCTGGAGGGAGGGTCACAGATACGCAGTATTTT. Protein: CASSYPGGRVTDTQYF.

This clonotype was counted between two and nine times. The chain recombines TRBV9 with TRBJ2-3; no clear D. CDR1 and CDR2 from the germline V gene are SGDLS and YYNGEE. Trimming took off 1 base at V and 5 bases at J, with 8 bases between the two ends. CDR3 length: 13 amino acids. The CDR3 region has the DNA TGTGCCAGCAGCGTACCTGCGGAAGATACGCAGTATTTT. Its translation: CASSVPAEDTQYF.

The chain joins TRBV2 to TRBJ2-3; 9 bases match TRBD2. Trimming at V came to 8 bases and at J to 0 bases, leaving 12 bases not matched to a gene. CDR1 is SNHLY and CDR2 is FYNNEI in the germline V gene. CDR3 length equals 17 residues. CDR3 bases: TGTGCCAGCCGATTCCCCGCTAGCGGGGATAGCACAGATACGCAGTATTTT. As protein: CASRFPASGDSTDTQYF. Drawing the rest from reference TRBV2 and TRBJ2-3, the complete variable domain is EPEVTQTPSHQVTQMGQEVILRCVPISNHLYFYWYRQILGQKVEFLVSFYNNEISEKSEIFDDQFSVERPDGSNFTLKIRSTKLEDSAMYFCASRFPASGDSTDTQYFGPGTRLTVL.

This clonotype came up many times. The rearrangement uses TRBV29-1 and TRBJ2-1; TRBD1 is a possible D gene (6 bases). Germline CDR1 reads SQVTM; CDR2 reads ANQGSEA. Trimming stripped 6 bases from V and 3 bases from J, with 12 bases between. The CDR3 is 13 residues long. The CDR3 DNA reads TGCAGCGTCTCCGGACAGAGCTACAATGAGCAGTTCTTC. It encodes CSVSGQSYNEQFF.

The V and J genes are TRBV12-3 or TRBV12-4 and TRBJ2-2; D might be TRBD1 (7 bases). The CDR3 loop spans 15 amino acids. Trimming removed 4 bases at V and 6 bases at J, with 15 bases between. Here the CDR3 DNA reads TGTGCCAGCAGTTCCGGCAGGGGGAGGTCCGGGGAGCTGTTTTTT. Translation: CASSSGRGRSGELFF.

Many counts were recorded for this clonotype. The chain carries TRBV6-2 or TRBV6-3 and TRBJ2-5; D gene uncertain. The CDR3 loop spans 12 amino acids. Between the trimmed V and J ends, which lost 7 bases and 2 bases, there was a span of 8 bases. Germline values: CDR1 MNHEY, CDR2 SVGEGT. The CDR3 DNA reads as TGTGCCAGCAACACAAGACAAGAGACCCAGTACTTC. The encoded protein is CASNTRQETQYF.

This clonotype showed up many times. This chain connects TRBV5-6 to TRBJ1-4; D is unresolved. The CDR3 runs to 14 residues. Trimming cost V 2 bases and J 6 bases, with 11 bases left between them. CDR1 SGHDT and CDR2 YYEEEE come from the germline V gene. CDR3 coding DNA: TGTGCCAGCAGCTTATGGGGAGCCTATGAAAAACTGTTTTTT. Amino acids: CASSLWGAYEKLFF.

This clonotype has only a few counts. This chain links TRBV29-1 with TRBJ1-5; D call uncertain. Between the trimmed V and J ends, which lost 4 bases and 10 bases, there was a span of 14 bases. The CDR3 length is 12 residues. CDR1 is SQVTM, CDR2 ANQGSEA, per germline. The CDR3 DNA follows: TGCAGCGTTGGAGAGCGTGAAGTACCCCAGCATTTT. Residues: CSVGEREVPQHF.

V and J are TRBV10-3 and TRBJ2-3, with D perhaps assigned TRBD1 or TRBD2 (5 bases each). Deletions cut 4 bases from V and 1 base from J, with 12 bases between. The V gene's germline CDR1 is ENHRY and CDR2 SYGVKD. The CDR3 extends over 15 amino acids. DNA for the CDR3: TGTGCCATCAGTGCTGGGGGATCACGCACAGATACGCAGTATTTT. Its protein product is CAISAGGSRTDTQYF.

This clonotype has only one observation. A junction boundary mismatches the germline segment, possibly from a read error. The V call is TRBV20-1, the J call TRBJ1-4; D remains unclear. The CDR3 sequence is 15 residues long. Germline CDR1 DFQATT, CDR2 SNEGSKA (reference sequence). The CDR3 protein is CTARDPLWTNEKLFF. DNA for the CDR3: TGCACTGCTAGAGACCCACTGTGGACTAATGAAAAACTGTTTTTT.

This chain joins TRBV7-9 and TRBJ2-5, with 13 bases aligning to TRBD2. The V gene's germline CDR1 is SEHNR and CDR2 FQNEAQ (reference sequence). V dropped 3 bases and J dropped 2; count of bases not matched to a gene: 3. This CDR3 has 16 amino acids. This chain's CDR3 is CASSLGLAGHQETQYF. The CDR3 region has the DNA TGTGCCAGCAGCTTGGGACTAGCGGGACATCAAGAGACCCAGTACTTC.

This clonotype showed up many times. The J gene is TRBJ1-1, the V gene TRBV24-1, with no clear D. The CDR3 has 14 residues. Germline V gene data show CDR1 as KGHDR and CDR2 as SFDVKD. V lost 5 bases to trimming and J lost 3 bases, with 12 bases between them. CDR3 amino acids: CATSADTQDTEAFF. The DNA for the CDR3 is TGTGCCACCAGTGCGGATACTCAGGACACTGAAGCTTTCTTT.